What follows are 2 T cell receptor beta chains derived from one specimen sequenced in a study of T cells in pancreatic ductal adenocarcinoma (TCRdb year 2017). Library method: the immunoSEQ multiplex PCR assay. This is the immuneACCESS table as TCRdb keeps it, with only in-frame sequences that have V and J called. A part of the clones is gone; compared with another copy, unresolved V genes explain less than half, and the rest is unexplained. The table for this sample lists roughly 100,000 clones; around 96% of them were counted only once. Of the sample, around 2.9% falls within the top ten clones. The selected pancreatic ductal adenocarcinoma patients had received surgery without neoadjuvant therapy. Input material: PBMCs. These receptors all come from a human donor with pancreatic ductal adenocarcinoma.

The sample holds one count of this clone. The CDR3, as DNA: TGTGCCAGCAGCTTAGAGGAGGGGCGCACAGATACGCAGTATTTT. It translates to CASSLEEGRTDTQYF. The chain recombines TRBV11-2 with TRBJ2-3, with D possibly matching TRBD2 (6 bases). V lost 0 bases, J lost 1 base, and 8 bases lay in between. The CDR3 totals 15 residues. Per germline, CDR1 SGHAT and CDR2 FQNNGV.

The chain joins TRBV5-1 to TRBJ2-5, with 12 bases matching TRBD2. Per the germline V gene, CDR1 is SGHRS and CDR2 is YFSETQ. This CDR3 has 17 amino acids. J lost 5 bases, V lost 4 bases, and 12 bases had no gene match. The CDR3 here is CASSPLAGGPSHETQYF. In nucleotides, the CDR3 is TGCGCCAGCAGCCCACTAGCGGGAGGTCCCAGTCACGAGACCCAGTACTTC.